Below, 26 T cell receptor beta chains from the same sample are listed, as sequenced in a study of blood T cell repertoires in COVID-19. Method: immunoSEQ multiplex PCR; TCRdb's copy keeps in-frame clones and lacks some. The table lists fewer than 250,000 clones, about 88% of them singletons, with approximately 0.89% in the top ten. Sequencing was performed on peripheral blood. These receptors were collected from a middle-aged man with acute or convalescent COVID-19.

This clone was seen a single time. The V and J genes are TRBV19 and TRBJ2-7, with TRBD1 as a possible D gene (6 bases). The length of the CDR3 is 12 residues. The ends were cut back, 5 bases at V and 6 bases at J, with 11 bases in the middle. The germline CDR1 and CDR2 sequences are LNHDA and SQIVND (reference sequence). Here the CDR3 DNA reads TGTGCCAGTAGTGTAAGAGGGGGCGAGCAGTACTTC. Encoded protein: CASSVRGGEQYF.

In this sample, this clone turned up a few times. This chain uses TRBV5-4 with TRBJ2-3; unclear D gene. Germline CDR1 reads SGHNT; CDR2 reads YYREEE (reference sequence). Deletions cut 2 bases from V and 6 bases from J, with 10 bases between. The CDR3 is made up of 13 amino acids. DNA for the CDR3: TGTGCCAGCAGCTTAGCCCTCGGGGATACGCAGTATTTT. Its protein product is CASSLALGDTQYF.

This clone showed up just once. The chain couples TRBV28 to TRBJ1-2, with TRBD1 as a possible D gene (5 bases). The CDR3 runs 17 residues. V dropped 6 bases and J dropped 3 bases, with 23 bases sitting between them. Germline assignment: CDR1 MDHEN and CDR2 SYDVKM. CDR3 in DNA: TGTGCCAGCAGGACAACGGGTGGGGGGACGCCAGACTATGGCTACACCTTC. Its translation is CASRTTGGGTPDYGYTF.

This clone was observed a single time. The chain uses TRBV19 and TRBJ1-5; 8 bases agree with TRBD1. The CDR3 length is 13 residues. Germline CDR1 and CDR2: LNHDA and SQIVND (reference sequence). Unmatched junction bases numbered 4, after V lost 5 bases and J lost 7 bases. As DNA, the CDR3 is TGTGCCAGTAGTTTGACAGGGGAGCAGCCCCAGCATTTT. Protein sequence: CASSLTGEQPQHF.

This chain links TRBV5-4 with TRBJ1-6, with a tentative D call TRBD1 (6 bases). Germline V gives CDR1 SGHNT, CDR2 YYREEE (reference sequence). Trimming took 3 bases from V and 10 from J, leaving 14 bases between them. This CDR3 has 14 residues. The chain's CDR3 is CASSYGTQASPLHF. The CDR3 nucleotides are TGTGCCAGCAGCTACGGGACACAAGCGTCACCCCTCCACTTT.

CDR3 bases: TGTGCCAGTAGTATCCCCGAGCGCCTAGCCACCATATATTTT. Amino acid sequence: CASSIPERLATIYF. The chain employs TRBV19 and TRBJ1-3; D ambiguous. The V gene's germline CDR1 is LNHDA and CDR2 SQIVND (reference sequence). The ends were cut back, 3 bases at V and 9 bases at J, with 15 bases in the middle. The CDR3 is 14 residues long.

In DNA form, the CDR3 reads TGTGCCAGCAGCCCCGCGGAGGGTAGGGATTCTGGGGCCAACGTCCTGACTTTC. It is translated as CASSPAEGRDSGANVLTF. This chain links TRBV5-8 with TRBJ2-6; a weak D match, TRBD2 (6 bases). The V gene lost 4 bases and the J gene lost 1 base, with 18 bases spanning the gap. Germline CDR1 and CDR2: SGHTS and YDEGEE. The CDR3 is made up of 18 amino acids.

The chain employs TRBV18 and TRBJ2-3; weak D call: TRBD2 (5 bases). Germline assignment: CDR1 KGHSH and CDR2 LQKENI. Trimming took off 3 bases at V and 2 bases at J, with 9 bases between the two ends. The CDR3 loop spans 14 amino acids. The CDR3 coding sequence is TGTGCCAGCTCACCGAGGGAACACACAGATACGCAGTATTTT. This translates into CASSPREHTDTQYF.

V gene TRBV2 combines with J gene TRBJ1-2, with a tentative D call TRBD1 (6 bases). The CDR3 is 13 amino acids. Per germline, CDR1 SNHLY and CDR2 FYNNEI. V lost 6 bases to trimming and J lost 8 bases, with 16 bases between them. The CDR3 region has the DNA TGTGCCAGCAGAGTTAGCGGGACATCCGGCTACACCTTC. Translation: CASRVSGTSGYTF. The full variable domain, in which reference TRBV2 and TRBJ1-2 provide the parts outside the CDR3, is EPEVTQTPSHQVTQMGQEVILRCVPISNHLYFYWYRQILGQKVEFLVSFYNNEISEKSEIFDDQFSVERPDGSNFTLKIRSTKLEDSAMYFCASRVSGTSGYTFGSGTRLTVV.

CDR3 bases: TGTGCCAGCAGCGTTAGCGGGGGCCTGGGAGAGACCCAGTACTTC. Translating it yields CASSVSGGLGETQYF. This chain uses TRBV9 with TRBJ2-5; 9 nucleotides match TRBD2. V gave up 2 bases and J gave up 4 bases; unmatched junction bases: 6. The CDR3 covers 15 residues. Germline assignment: CDR1 SGDLS and CDR2 YYNGEE.

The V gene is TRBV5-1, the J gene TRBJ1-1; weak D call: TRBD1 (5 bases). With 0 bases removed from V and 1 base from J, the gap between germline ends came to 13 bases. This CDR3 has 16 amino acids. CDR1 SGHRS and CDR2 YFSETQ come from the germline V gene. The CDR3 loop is CASSLGVGVWNTEAFF. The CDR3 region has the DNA TGCGCCAGCAGCTTGGGGGTAGGGGTCTGGAACACTGAAGCTTTCTTT.

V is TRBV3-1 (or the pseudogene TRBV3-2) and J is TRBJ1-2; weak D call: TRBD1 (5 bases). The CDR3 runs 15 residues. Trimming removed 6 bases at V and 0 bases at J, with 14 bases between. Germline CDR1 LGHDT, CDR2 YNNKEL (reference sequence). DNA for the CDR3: TGTGCCAGCAGTCTCCGGGACTTAACTAACTATGGCTACACCTTC. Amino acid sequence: CASSLRDLTNYGYTF.

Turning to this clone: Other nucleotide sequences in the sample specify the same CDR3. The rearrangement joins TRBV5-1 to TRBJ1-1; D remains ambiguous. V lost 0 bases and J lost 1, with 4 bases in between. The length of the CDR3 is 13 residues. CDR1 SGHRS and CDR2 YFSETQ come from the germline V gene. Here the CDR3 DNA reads TGCGCCAGCAGCTTGGACAGGAACACTGAAGCTTTCTTT. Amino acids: CASSLDRNTEAFF.

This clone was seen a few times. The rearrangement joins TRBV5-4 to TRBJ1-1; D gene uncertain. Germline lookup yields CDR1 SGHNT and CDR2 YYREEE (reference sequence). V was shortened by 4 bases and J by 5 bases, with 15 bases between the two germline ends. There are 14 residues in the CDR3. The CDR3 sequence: CASSTGSGSTEAFF. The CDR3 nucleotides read TGTGCCAGCAGCACCGGTTCGGGGAGTACTGAAGCTTTCTTT. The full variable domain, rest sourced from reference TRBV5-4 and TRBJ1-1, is ETGVTQSPTHLIKTRGQQVTLRCSSQSGHNTVSWYQQALGQGPQFIFQYYREEENGRGNFPPRFSGLQFPNYSSELNVNALELDDSALYLCASSTGSGSTEAFFGQGTRLTVV.

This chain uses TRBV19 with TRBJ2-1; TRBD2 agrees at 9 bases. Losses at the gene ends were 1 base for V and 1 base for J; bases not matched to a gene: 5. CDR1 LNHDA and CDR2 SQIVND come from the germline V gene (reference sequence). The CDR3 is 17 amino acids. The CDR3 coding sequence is TGTGCCAGTAGTATAGTTAGCGGGGGTCTATCCTACAATGAGCAGTTCTTC. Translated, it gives CASSIVSGGLSYNEQFF.

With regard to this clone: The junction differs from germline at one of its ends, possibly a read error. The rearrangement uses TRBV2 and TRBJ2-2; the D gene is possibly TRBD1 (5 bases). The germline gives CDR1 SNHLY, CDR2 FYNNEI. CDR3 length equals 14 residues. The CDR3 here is CASREGATTGELFF. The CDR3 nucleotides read TGTGCCAGCAGAGAAGGGGCAACCACCGGGGAGCTGTTTTTT.

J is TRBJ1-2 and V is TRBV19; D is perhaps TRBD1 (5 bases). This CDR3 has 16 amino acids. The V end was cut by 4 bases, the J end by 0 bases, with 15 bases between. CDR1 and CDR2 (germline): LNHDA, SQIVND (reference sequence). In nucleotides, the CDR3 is TGTGCCAGTAGTACCCTCGGGAGGGGCCCTAACTATGGCTACACCTTC. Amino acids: CASSTLGRGPNYGYTF.

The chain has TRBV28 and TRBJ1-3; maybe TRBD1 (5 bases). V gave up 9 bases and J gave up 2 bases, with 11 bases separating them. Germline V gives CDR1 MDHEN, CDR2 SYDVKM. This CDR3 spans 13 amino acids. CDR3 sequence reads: CASHRLTGNTIYF. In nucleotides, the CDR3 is TGTGCCAGTCACAGGCTCACTGGAAACACCATATATTTT.

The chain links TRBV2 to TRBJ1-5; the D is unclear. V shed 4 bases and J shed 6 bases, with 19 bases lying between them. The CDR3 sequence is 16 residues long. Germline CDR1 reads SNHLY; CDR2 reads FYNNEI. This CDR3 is CASSGDHSASGQPQHF. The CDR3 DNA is TGTGCCAGCAGTGGCGATCACAGTGCGTCAGGTCAGCCCCAGCATTTT.

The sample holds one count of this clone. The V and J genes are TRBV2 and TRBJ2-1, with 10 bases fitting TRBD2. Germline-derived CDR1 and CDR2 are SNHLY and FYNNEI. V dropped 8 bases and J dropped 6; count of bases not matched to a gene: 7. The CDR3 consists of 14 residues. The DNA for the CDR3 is TGTGCCAGCGTCAAACTAGCGGGGTCCAATGAGCAGTTCTTC. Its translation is CASVKLAGSNEQFF.

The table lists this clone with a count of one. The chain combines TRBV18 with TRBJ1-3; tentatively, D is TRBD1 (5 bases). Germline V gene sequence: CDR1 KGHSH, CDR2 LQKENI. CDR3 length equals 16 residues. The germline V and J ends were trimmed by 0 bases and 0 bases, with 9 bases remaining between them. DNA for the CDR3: TGTGCCAGCTCACCACCGAAGACAGACTCTGGAAACACCATATATTTT. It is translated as CASSPPKTDSGNTIYF.

CDR3 region: CASSFGQGANEQFF. CDR3 DNA sequence: TGCGCCAGCAGCTTCGGACAGGGGGCTAATGAGCAGTTCTTC. The genes are TRBV5-1 and TRBJ2-1; 11 bases are shared with TRBD1. This CDR3 is built from 14 residues. Per the germline V gene, CDR1 is SGHRS and CDR2 is YFSETQ. The J segment lost 7 bases and the V segment lost 2 bases, leaving 2 bases of the junction unmatched.

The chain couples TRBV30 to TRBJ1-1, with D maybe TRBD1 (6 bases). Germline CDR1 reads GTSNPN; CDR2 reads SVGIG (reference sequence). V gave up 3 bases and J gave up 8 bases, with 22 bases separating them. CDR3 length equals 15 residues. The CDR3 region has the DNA TGTGCCTGGAGGGCCCCTCGGGGGGCCTCGGGAGAAGCTTTCTTT. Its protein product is CAWRAPRGASGEAFF.

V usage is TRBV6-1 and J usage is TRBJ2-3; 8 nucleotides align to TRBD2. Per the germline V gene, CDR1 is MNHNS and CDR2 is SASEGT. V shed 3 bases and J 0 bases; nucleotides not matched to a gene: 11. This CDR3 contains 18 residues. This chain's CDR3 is CASSDLSGGGYSTDTQYF. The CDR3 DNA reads TGTGCCAGCAGTGACCTTTCGGGCGGGGGGTATAGCACAGATACGCAGTATTTT.

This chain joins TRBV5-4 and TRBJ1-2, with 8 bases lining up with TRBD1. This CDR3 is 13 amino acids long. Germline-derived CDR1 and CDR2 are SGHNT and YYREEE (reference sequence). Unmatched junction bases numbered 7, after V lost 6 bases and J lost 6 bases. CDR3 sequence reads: CASTQGERDGYTF. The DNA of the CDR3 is TGTGCCAGCACACAGGGGGAGCGGGATGGCTACACCTTC.

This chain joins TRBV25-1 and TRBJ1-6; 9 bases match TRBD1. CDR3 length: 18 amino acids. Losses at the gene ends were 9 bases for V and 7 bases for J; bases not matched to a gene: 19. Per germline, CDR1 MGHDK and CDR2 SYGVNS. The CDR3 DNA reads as TGTGCCAGTAGACAGGACAGGGGTTTGGGGGCCTTCAATTCACCCCTCCACTTT. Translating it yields CASRQDRGLGAFNSPLHF.